The table lists the clone carrying this T cell receptor beta chain with many counts. Its antigen remains unknown. Researchers tagged individual cDNA molecules with unique molecular identifiers. TCRdb reprocessed the 5' RACE reads with MiXCR, giving one entry per CDR3 protein. The table lists under 70,000 distinct CDR3 sequences, approximately 11% of them singletons. Germline V gives CDR1 MDHEN, CDR2 SYDVKM. The V gene lost 9 bases and the J gene lost 0 bases, with 9 bases spanning the gap. This CDR3 is built from 12 residues. These data are taken from a study of early T cells in non-severe SARS-CoV-2 infection. About the research overall: Chains were not paired, and sequencing was done on bulk RNA from unsorted whole blood.

Findings of the study overall: Using VDJdb, the matching emphasized anti-spike CD8 responses while missing private and CD4 specificities.

The rearrangement uses TRBV28 and TRBJ2-7; D unresolved. This sequence originates from an adult who was a healthcare worker with PCR-confirmed SARS-CoV-2 infection or an uninfected control (not recorded which). Material for sequencing was whole blood. The CDR3 nucleotides are TGTGCCAGTGGGGTACTCTCCTACGAGCAGTACTTC. This encodes CASGVLSYEQYF.